This T cell receptor beta chain was obtained from a study of blood T cell repertoires in COVID-19. On the study more broadly: Sites in the United States, Italy and Spain provided acute and convalescent COVID-19 samples.

With V trimmed by 5 bases and J by 7 bases, 16 bases remained unmatched. Germline values: CDR1 LNHDA, CDR2 SQIVND (reference sequence). This CDR3 is 16 amino acids long. Only in-frame clones appear in the TCRdb table, and some are missing; sequencing was by immunoSEQ multiplex PCR. The sample has roughly 360,000 clones, roughly 87% seen once. This clonotype was sampled from a woman between 50 and 59 years old who had recovered from COVID-19. The gene calls are TRBV19 and TRBJ2-5, with 7 bases aligning to TRBD1. Sample: PBMCs or T cells enriched from blood (not recorded which). CDR3 bases: TGTGCCAGTAGTCCCCAACAGGGGTGGGCCAAGAGGACCCAGTACTTC. It yields the protein CASSPQQGWAKRTQYF.